This entry lists 13 T cell receptor beta chains sequenced from one sample in a study of T cells in Graves' hyperthyroidism and ophthalmopathy. Researchers took RNA transcripts and amplified the TCR beta CDR3 regions from them. An initial round of RT-PCR targeting the TCR CDR3 relied on the HTBI primer set. TCRdb reanalysed the multiplex PCR reads using MiXCR and keeps one entry per CDR3 protein. Of 490,000 or so distinct CDR3 sequences in the sample, approximately 23% were seen once. The sample comprised blood. Source of these receptors: an older woman with Graves' ophthalmopathy.

This clonotype appeared many times. The chain joins TRBV12-3 or TRBV12-4 to TRBJ1-2, with D maybe TRBD1 (6 bases). The germline V and J ends were trimmed by 6 bases and 4 bases, with 12 bases remaining between them. The CDR3 runs to 13 residues. As DNA, the CDR3 is TGTGCCAGCAGATCCGGACAGATCTATGGCTACACCTTC. It yields the protein CASRSGQIYGYTF.

The CDR3 DNA sequence: TGTGCCAGCAGCTTGTTTACCACGGGACGGGAGGAGCAGTACTTC. Amino acids: CASSLFTTGREEQYF. This chain joins TRBV13 and TRBJ2-7, with D perhaps matching TRBD2 (6 bases). Germline V gene lookup returns CDR1 PRHDT and CDR2 FYEKMQ (reference sequence). This CDR3 spans 15 amino acids. Trimming shortened V by 3 bases and J by 7 bases, and 19 bases separated the two germline ends.

CDR3: CAWKAMGPRQGRLFF. DNA for the CDR3: TGTGCCTGGAAAGCCATGGGACCCCGTCAAGGGAGGCTGTTTTTT. The chain carries TRBV30 and TRBJ2-2, with D possibly called TRBD1 or TRBD2 (5 bases each). The CDR3 covers 15 residues. Germline CDR1 reads GTSNPN; CDR2 reads SVGIG (reference sequence). V gave up 4 bases and J gave up 13 bases, with 25 bases separating them.

This clonotype was detected a few times. V is TRBV5-4 and J is TRBJ2-1; 14 bases fit TRBD2. The CDR3 runs 16 residues. Unmatched junction bases numbered 4, after V lost 0 bases and J lost 8 bases. CDR1 and CDR2 from the germline V gene are SGHNT and YYREEE (reference sequence). The CDR3 is CASSLGLAGGVHEQFF. CDR3 DNA sequence: TGTGCCAGCAGCTTGGGACTAGCGGGAGGGGTTCATGAGCAGTTCTTC.

This clonotype was observed many times. The genes are TRBV2 and TRBJ2-1; D is perhaps TRBD2 (5 bases). With 0 bases removed from V and 6 bases from J, the gap between germline ends came to 12 bases. The CDR3 extends over 15 amino acids. CDR1 SNHLY and CDR2 FYNNEI come from the germline V gene. In DNA, the CDR3 is TGTGCCAGCAGTGAAGCGGGAGTTTCGGGCAATGAGCAGTTCTTC. This sequence encodes CASSEAGVSGNEQFF.

This clonotype was found many times. The chain couples TRBV11-2 to TRBJ2-7; D is tentatively TRBD1 or TRBD2 (5 bases each). This CDR3 region has 15 residues. The V end lost 1 base, the J end lost 0 bases, and 10 bases lay between the germline ends. Per the germline V gene, CDR1 is SGHAT and CDR2 is FQNNGV. CDR3 loop: CASSLGTGTSYEQYF. CDR3 DNA: TGTGCCAGCAGCTTAGGGACCGGGACCTCCTACGAGCAGTACTTC.

This clonotype has more than one count but fewer than ten. V is TRBV11-3 and J is TRBJ2-3; TRBD2 aligns across 14 bases. The CDR3 consists of 16 residues. Germline V lookup: CDR1 SGHNT, CDR2 YENEEA. V lost 5 bases and J lost 4; bases outside the gene matches: 5. The CDR3 DNA follows: TGTGCCAGCAGCCAAGGACTAGCGGGAGGAGCAGATACGCAGTATTTT. Translation gives CASSQGLAGGADTQYF.

The rearrangement links TRBV6-6 to TRBJ2-5; unclear D gene. With 0 bases removed from V and 4 bases from J, the gap between germline ends came to 6 bases. This CDR3 spans 13 amino acids. Germline V gene lookup returns CDR1 MNHNY and CDR2 SVGAGI (reference sequence). The CDR3 bases are TGTGCCAGCAGTTACTCTTACCGAGAGACCCAGTACTTC. Its protein product is CASSYSYRETQYF.

With respect to this clonotype: A much more abundant neighbour one base away suggests this may be a read error. No conserved phenylalanine or tryptophan is present at the end of the CDR3, so a read error is the likely explanation. The chain couples TRBV30 to TRBJ1-2; 9 positions match TRBD1. J was trimmed by 3 bases and V by 4 bases; bases with no gene match: 3. Germline CDR1 reads GTSNPN; CDR2 reads SVGIG (reference sequence). This CDR3 is built from 13 residues. The CDR3 loop is CAWNTGGDYGYTY. CDR3 DNA: TGTGCCTGGAACACAGGGGGCGACTATGGCTACACCTAC.

The V and J genes are TRBV20-1 and TRBJ2-7; tentatively, D is TRBD2 (5 bases). Deletions cut 6 bases from V and 2 bases from J, with 17 bases between. CDR1 DFQATT and CDR2 SNEGSKA come from the germline V gene (reference sequence). The CDR3 sequence is 14 residues long. The CDR3 is CSAQSGGSTYEQYF. As DNA, the CDR3 is TGCAGTGCCCAGTCTGGAGGCTCAACCTACGAGCAGTACTTC.

This chain joins TRBV20-1 and TRBJ2-3, with a weak D call TRBD2 (6 bases). CDR1 DFQATT and CDR2 SNEGSKA come from the germline V gene (reference sequence). Trimming removed 4 bases from V and 0 bases from J, with 23 bases in between. The CDR3 is made up of 18 amino acids. The CDR3 DNA reads TGCAGTGCTATAGGGGAAGGGGCGGGACCCCCTAGCACAGATACGCAGTATTTT. This encodes CSAIGEGAGPPSTDTQYF.

The rearrangement links TRBV18 to TRBJ1-1; a possible D gene is TRBD1 (6 bases). The V end lost 2 bases, the J end lost 3 bases, and 10 bases lay between the germline ends. Germline CDR1 is KGHSH and CDR2 is LQKENI. The CDR3 extends over 14 amino acids. The CDR3 reads CASSPGTWDTEAFF. The CDR3, as DNA: TGTGCCAGCTCACCAGGGACATGGGACACTGAAGCTTTCTTT.

This clonotype was detected only a few times. The gene calls are TRBV29-1 and TRBJ1-1; 9 bases match TRBD1. Germline V gene data show CDR1 as SQVTM and CDR2 as ANQGSEA. Trimming took 7 bases from V and 4 from J; bases not matched to a gene: 7. The CDR3 length is 13 residues. The CDR3 DNA is TGCAGCGCTAACAGGGGGCGCACCACTGAAGCTTTCTTT. Its protein is CSANRGRTTEAFF.